These 12 T cell receptor beta chains originate from one sample sequenced in a study of T cell repertoires in cytomegalovirus infection. One entry per CDR3 protein results from TCRdb running MiXCR on the reads. The sample includes more than 110,000 distinct CDR3 sequences, 25% to 35% of them seen just once. Antigen specificity for these receptors is unknown. The material was CD8+ T cells from cultured PBMCs, obtained from culture after CMV antigen stimulation. These receptors all stem from a human donor in good health (CMV status not recorded). Some clones in this sample may be carry-over from other donors' samples.

This chain joins TRBV28 and TRBJ2-1; D may match TRBD1 or TRBD2 (7 bases each). Trimming stripped 1 base from V and 7 bases from J, with 11 bases between. In germline, CDR1 is MDHEN, CDR2 SYDVKM. The CDR3 sequence is 14 residues long. CDR3 nucleotide sequence: TGTGCCAGCAGTTTATACAGGGGAGGGAATGAGCAGTTCTTC. Its protein is CASSLYRGGNEQFF.

The V and J genes are TRBV12-3 or TRBV12-4 and TRBJ1-2; TRBD1 aligns across 11 bases. V trimming: 5 bases; J trimming: 4 bases; junction bases outside the gene matches: 6. The CDR3 runs to 15 residues. In nucleotides, the CDR3 is TGTGCCAGCAGTCCCGGACAGGGGGCCTTCTATGGCTACACCTTC. Its protein product is CASSPGQGAFYGYTF.

This clonotype has just a few counts. The chain joins TRBV2 to TRBJ1-5; D remains unclear. The V end was cut by 6 bases, the J end by 4 bases, with 10 bases between. This CDR3 contains 13 residues. Germline values: CDR1 SNHLY, CDR2 FYNNEI. This CDR3 reads CASRTLGNQPQHF. For the CDR3, the DNA is TGTGCCAGCAGAACCTTGGGGAATCAGCCCCAGCATTTT.

The chain recombines TRBV12-3 or TRBV12-4 with TRBJ2-5; D is uncertain. Trimming removed 6 bases at V and 3 bases at J, with 23 bases between. The CDR3 contains 17 residues. CDR3 sequence reads: CASRLFGLVLAEETQYF. CDR3 in DNA: TGTGCCAGCAGATTATTCGGCCTCGTATTGGCAGAAGAGACCCAGTACTTC.

In its sample, this clonotype was seen a few times. The chain recombines TRBV2 with TRBJ1-2, with unresolved D. Germline-derived CDR1 and CDR2 are SNHLY and FYNNEI. Trimming removed 6 bases from V and 4 bases from J, with 15 bases in between. There are 14 residues in the CDR3. CDR3: CASSDGFSGYGYTF. CDR3 DNA sequence: TGTGCCAGCAGCGATGGCTTCTCGGGCTATGGCTACACCTTC. The full variable domain, its missing parts supplied by reference TRBV2 and TRBJ1-2, is EPEVTQTPSHQVTQMGQEVILRCVPISNHLYFYWYRQILGQKVEFLVSFYNNEISEKSEIFDDQFSVERPDGSNFTLKIRSTKLEDSAMYFCASSDGFSGYGYTFGSGTRLTVV.

This clonotype has just a few counts. The chain has TRBV19 and TRBJ1-2, with D maybe TRBD1 (5 bases). CDR3 length: 14 residues. V lost 5 bases and J lost 6, with 16 bases in between. CDR1 is LNHDA and CDR2 is SQIVND in the germline V gene (reference sequence). For the CDR3, the DNA is TGTGCCAGTAGTGCTATGGGACCGAGCGATGGCTACACCTTC. Amino acids: CASSAMGPSDGYTF.

In this sample, this clonotype turned up many times. The chain links TRBV7-8 to TRBJ1-1; unclear D gene. Trimming left V 5 bases short and J 3 bases short, with 7 bases between. The CDR3 has 12 residues. Per the germline V gene, CDR1 is SGHVS and CDR2 is FQNEAQ. CDR3 coding DNA: TGTGCCAGCAGCCCGCTGGACACTGAAGCTTTCTTT. As protein: CASSPLDTEAFF.

This chain uses TRBV27 with TRBJ1-2; D unclear. This CDR3 spans 14 amino acids. Trimming took 5 bases from V and 1 from J, leaving 11 bases between them. Germline CDR1 is MNHEY and CDR2 is SMNVEV (reference sequence). This CDR3 reads CASSPTGINYGYTF. CDR3 sequence (DNA): TGTGCCAGCAGTCCAACCGGGATTAACTATGGCTACACCTTC.

This clonotype was recorded a few times. The chain is built from TRBV7-6 and TRBJ2-7, with D maybe TRBD2 (6 bases). From germline, CDR1 is SGHVS and CDR2 FNYEAQ. This CDR3 has 14 residues. V lost 4 bases, J lost 2 bases, and 12 bases lay in between. The CDR3 coding sequence is TGTGCCAGCAGCTCCGCGGGACCCGCCTACGAGCAGTACTTC. Translated, it gives CASSSAGPAYEQYF.

The V gene is TRBV12-3 or TRBV12-4, the J gene TRBJ2-3, with D unresolved. The CDR3 runs 13 residues. Trimming took off 5 bases at V and 2 bases at J, with 8 bases between the two ends. The chain's CDR3 is CASSPTFTDTQYF. For the CDR3, the DNA is TGTGCCAGCAGTCCAACCTTCACAGATACGCAGTATTTT.

The chain employs TRBV6-6 and TRBJ2-7; D not resolved. Germline CDR1 and CDR2: MNHNY and SVGAGI (reference sequence). The CDR3 loop spans 15 amino acids. Trimming shortened V by 0 bases and J by 7 bases, and 16 bases separated the two germline ends. The CDR3 region has the DNA TGTGCCAGCAGTTACTCATTCTCCTCCCTGGGGGAGCAGTACTTC. Translation gives CASSYSFSSLGEQYF.

This clonotype has more than one count but fewer than ten. The rearrangement links TRBV12-3 or TRBV12-4 to TRBJ2-6; TRBD1 matches 9 bases. This CDR3 has 15 amino acids. Trimming at V came to 6 bases and at J to 4 bases, leaving 4 bases not matched to a gene. CDR3 nucleotides: TGTGCCAGCAGAGGGACAGGGATCGGGGCCAACGTCCTGACTTTC. As protein: CASRGTGIGANVLTF.